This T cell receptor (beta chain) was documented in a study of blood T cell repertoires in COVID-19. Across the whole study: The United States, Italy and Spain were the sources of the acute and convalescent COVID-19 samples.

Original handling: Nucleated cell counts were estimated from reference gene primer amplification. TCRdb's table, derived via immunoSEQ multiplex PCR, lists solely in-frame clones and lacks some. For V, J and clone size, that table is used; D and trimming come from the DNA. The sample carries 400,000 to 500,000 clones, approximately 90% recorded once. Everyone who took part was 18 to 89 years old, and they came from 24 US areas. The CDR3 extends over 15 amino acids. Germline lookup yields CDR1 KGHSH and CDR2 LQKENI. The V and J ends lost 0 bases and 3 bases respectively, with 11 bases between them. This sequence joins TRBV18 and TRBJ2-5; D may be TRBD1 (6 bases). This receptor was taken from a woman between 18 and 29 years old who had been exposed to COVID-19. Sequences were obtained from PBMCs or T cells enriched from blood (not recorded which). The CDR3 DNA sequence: TGTGCCAGCTCACCACCGAACGGGGACAAAGAGACCCAGTACTTC. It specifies CASSPPNGDKETQYF. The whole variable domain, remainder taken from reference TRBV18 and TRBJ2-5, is NAGVMQNPRHLVRRRGQEARLRCSPMKGHSHVYWYRQLPEEGLKFMVYLQKENIIDESGMPKERFSAEFPKEGPSILRIQQVVRGDSAAYFCASSPPNGDKETQYFGPGTRLLVL.